The rows below give T cell receptor beta chains drawn from one sample of a study of T cell repertoires in cytomegalovirus infection. MiXCR was run by TCRdb on the reads, yielding one entry per CDR3 protein. The sample yields fewer than 850,000 distinct CDR3 sequences, almost 30% seen once. For these TCRs, the target antigens are not known. The source material was cultured CD8+ T cells from PBMCs, sampled from culture after CMV antigen stimulation. Every receptor here comes from a human donor in good health (CMV status not recorded). Some clones in this sample may be carry-over from other donors' samples. Both conserved end residues are part of each CDR3. The order of the fields is J gene, V gene, CDR3 protein.

j_gene: TRBJ2-1
v_gene: TRBV5-4
CDR3aa: CASSLLGQGLDEQFF

j_gene: TRBJ2-1
v_gene: TRBV6-1
CDR3aa: CASTGWGADLGEQFF

j_gene: TRBJ2-1
v_gene: TRBV20-1
CDR3aa: CSARDSSGDYNEQFF

j_gene: TRBJ1-2
v_gene: TRBV4-3
CDR3aa: CASSQQTRQLLNYGYTF

j_gene: TRBJ1-1
v_gene: TRBV7-8
CDR3aa: CASRLDGLNTEAFF

j_gene: TRBJ1-3
v_gene: TRBV19
CDR3aa: CASRKDGGFGNTIYF

j_gene: TRBJ1-5
v_gene: TRBV7-9
CDR3aa: CASSLNNQPQHF

j_gene: TRBJ2-3
v_gene: TRBV9
CDR3aa: CASSIGGGGPGDTQYF

j_gene: TRBJ2-3
v_gene: TRBV9
CDR3aa: CASSVGETGAGTDTQYF

j_gene: TRBJ2-7
v_gene: TRBV12-3/TRBV12-4
CDR3aa: CASSPLAGMHEQYF

j_gene: TRBJ1-4
v_gene: TRBV6-5
CDR3aa: CASSYVGNEKLFF

j_gene: TRBJ1-1
v_gene: TRBV6-2/TRBV6-3
CDR3aa: CASSPGPFRTAEAFF